This is a list of T cell receptor beta chains from one sample in a study of response to subunit inactivated influenza vaccine. TCRdb reprocessed the RT-PCR reads with MiXCR, giving one entry per CDR3 protein. The sample carries some 850,000 distinct CDR3 sequences, about 18% recorded once. The specimen comprised PBMCs from blood, sampled about 5 days after vaccination. The receptors were sampled from a man in his forties or fifties who received an inactivated influenza vaccine. Each CDR3 is given with its conserved first and last residue.

TRBV7-2	TRBJ2-3	CASSLALAGPITDTQYF
TRBV27	TRBJ1-1	CASSCRGPGEAFF
TRBV10-3	TRBJ2-2	CAISAPGGRSGELFF
TRBV5-1	TRBJ1-5	CASSEAGTPNQPQHF
TRBV6-1	TRBJ1-2	CASSEALQGAFGYTF
TRBV4-2	TRBJ2-4	CASSQEGAKNIQYF
TRBV19	TRBJ1-1	CASRLPQGRGTEAFF
TRBV2	TRBJ2-1	CASRRGGTYNEQFF
TRBV12-3/TRBV12-4	TRBJ2-7	CASSLAGGAYEQYF
TRBV4-1	TRBJ1-5	CASSQGGQGVQPQHF
TRBV29-1	TRBJ2-5	CSVEDRGQGAETQYF
TRBV7-8	TRBJ1-2	CASSRGTGVDYGYTF
TRBV27	TRBJ2-6	CASSPGQISGANVLTF
TRBV7-9	TRBJ1-3	CASSHTGSSGNTIYF
TRBV10-3	TRBJ2-2	CAISERQNTGELFF
TRBV4-3	TRBJ2-6	CASSQDVTRSGANVLTF
TRBV5-6	TRBJ2-7	CASSLSRWEQYF
TRBV20-1	TRBJ2-5	CSARVVLKETQYF
TRBV20-1	TRBJ2-3	CSARSPTGGLQYF
TRBV5-1	TRBJ2-3	CASSLAGQGTDTQYF
TRBV20-1	TRBJ2-1	CSATSGFSNYNEQFF
TRBV7-2	TRBJ2-5	CASSLAQSGGPPETQYF
TRBV6-7	TRBJ2-3	CASLNMEKWLSPPYVTDTQYF
TRBV15	TRBJ2-1	CATSRDPTGYNEQFF
TRBV28	TRBJ2-1	CASSLADYPYNEQFF
TRBV20-1	TRBJ2-5	CSTKRGFEETQYF
TRBV7-9	TRBJ2-5	CAAEPGGETQYF
TRBV6-5	TRBJ2-4	CASSYAREAKNIQYF
TRBV12-3/TRBV12-4	TRBJ2-3	CASSLDGGEDTQYF